Here is one T cell receptor beta chain with its context. This clone was seen a handful of times. It lacks a known antigen. Base qualities are missing; no much larger clone stands one base away. This specimen comes from a study of radiotherapy plus CTLA-4 blockade in lung cancer (dated by TCRdb to the late 2010s). Describing the broader study: Objective responses were observed in approximately 18% of enrolled patients, and disease control was achieved in 30% to 40%.

Broader findings and caveats from the paper: After treatment with radiotherapy and ipilimumab, TCR clones that originated in tumors expanded in peripheral blood. Early dynamic changes in blood T cell clones, together with increased serum interferon-beta after radiation, were reported as the strongest predictors of response.

Libraries were prepared through the immunoSEQ multiplex PCR assay. This is the immuneACCESS table as TCRdb keeps it, with only in-frame sequences that have V and J called. A part of the clones is gone; compared with another copy, unresolved V genes explain less than half, and the rest is unexplained. The sample profile shows over 85,000 clones; about 86% of them were found once. Of the sample, 4.5% to 5% is held by the ten largest clones. In this study, focal radiation therapy paired with CTLA-4 blockade (ipilimumab) was tested in patients who had chemo-refractory metastatic non-small-cell lung cancer. This clonotype originated in a human donor with non-small cell lung cancer that progressed on radiotherapy plus ipilimumab. The specimen comprised peripheral blood, sampled from a patient treated with radiotherapy plus ipilimumab.

The CDR3 loop reads CASSSRSGYGRETQYF. The base sequence is TGTGCCAGCAGCTCGAGGTCCGGGTACGGCCGCGAGACCCAGTACTTC. The sequence is built from TRBV11-2 and TRBJ2-5, with an unclear D gene assignment. From its cysteine to its phenylalanine, the CDR3 spans 16 amino acids. Of the read, only the CDR3 DNA is kept; its 48 bases are in frame from base 1. The germline V gene specifies SGHAT as CDR1 and FQNNGV as CDR2. V sheds 4 bases and J sheds 5 bases, leaving 20 bases between their ends. The full variable domain, completed from the reference TRBV11-2 and TRBJ2-5 proteins outside the CDR3, reads EAGVAQSPRYKIIEKRQSVAFWCNPISGHATLYWYQQILGQGPKLLIQFQNNGVVDDSQLPKDRFSAERLKGVDSTLKIQPAKLEDSAVYLCASSSRSGYGRETQYFGPGTRLLVL.